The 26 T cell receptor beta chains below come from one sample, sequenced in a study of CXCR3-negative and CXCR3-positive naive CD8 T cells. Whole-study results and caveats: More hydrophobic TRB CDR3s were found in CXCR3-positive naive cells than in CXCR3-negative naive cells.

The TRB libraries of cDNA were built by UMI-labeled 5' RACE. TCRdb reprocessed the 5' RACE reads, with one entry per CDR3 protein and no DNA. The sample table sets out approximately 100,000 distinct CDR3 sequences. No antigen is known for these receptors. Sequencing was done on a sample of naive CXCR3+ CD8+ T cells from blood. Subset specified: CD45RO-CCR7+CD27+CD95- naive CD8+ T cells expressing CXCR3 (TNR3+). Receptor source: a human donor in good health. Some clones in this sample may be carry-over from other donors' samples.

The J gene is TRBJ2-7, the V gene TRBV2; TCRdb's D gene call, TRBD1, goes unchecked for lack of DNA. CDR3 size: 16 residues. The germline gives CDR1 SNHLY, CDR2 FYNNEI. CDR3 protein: CASTLSRRGVPYEQYF.

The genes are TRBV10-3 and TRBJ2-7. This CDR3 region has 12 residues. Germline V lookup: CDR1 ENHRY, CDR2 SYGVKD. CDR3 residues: CATDDSSYEQYF.

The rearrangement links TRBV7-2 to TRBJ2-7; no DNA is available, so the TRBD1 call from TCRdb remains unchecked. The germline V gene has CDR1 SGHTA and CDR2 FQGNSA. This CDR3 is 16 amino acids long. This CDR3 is CASSLTLLQSSYEQYF.

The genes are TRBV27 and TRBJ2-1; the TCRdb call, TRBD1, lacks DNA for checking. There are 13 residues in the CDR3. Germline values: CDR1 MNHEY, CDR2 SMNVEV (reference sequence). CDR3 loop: CASSGQGGNEQFF.

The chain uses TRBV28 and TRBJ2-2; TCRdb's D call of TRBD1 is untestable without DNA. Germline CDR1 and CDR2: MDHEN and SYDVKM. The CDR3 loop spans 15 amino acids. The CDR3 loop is CASSLSPQGGGELFF.

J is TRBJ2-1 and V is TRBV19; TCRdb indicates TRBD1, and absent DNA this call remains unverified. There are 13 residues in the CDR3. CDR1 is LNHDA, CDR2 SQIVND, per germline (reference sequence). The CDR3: CASGTETYNEQFF.

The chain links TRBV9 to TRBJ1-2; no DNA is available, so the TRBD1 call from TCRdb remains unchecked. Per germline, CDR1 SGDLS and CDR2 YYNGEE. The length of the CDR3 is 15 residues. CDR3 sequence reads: CASSVEAGESYGYTF.

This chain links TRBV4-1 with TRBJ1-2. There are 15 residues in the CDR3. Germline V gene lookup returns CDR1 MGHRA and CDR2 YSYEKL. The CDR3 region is CASSQGIRVMGGYTF.

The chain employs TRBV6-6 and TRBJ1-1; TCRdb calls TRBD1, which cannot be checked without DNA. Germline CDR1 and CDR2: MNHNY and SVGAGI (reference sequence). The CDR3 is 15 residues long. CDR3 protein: CASSKRQGVNTEAFF.

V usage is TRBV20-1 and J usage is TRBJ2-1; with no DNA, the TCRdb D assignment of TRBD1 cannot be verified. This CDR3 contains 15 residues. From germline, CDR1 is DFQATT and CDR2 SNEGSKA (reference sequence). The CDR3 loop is CSARDTGFKYNEQFF.

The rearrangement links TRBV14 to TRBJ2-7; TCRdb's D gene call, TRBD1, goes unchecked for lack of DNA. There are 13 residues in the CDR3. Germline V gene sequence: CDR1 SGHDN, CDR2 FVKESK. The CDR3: CASSPGTLTEQYF.

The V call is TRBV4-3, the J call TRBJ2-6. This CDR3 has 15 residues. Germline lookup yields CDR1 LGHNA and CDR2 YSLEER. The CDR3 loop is CASSQDRVGANVLTF.

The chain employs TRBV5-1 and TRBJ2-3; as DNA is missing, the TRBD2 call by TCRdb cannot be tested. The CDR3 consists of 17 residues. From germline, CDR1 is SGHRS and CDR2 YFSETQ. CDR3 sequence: CASSLGWVNPATDTQYF. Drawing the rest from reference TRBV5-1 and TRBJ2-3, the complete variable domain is KAGVTQTPRYLIKTRGQQVTLSCSPISGHRSVSWYQQTPGQGLQFLFEYFSETQRNKGNFPGRFSGRQFSNSRSEMNVSTLELGDSALYLCASSLGWVNPATDTQYFGPGTRLTVL.

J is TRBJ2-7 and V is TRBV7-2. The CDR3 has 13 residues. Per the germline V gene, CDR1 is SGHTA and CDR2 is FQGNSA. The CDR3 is CASSLGTVYEQYF.

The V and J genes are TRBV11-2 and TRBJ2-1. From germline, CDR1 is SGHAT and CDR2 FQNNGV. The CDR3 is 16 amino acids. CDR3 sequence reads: CASSSPSSGAYNEQFF.

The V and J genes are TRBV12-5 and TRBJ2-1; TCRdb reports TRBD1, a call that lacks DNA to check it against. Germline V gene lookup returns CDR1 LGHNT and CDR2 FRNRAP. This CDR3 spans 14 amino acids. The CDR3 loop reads CASGSWTGDNEQFF.

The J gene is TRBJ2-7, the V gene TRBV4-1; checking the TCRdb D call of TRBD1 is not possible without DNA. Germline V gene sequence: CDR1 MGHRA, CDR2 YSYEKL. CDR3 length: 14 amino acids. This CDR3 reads CASSQDDSDYEQYF.

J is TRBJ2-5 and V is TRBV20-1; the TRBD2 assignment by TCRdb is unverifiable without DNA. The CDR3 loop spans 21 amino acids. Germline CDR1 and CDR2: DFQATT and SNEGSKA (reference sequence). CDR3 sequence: CSAMSYRDYPQVPIRSETQYF.

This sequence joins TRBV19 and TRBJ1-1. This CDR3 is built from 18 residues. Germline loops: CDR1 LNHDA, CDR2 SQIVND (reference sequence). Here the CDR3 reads CAKSQLTGRRLMNTEAFF.

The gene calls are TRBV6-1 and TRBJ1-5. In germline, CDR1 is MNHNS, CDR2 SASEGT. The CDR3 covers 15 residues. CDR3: CASSELRGSDQPQHF.

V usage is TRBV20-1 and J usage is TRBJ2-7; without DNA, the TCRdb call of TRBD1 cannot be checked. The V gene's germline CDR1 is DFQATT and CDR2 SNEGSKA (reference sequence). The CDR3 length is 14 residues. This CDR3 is CSANPGQGSYEQYF.

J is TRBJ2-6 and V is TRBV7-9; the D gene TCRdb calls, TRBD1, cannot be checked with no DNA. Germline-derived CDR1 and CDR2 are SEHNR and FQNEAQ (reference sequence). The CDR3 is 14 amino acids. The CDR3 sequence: CASSQQGTPNVLTF.

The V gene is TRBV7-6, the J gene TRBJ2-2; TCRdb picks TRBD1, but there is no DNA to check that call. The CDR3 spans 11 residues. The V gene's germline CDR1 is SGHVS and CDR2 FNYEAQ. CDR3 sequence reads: CASSGGGELFF.

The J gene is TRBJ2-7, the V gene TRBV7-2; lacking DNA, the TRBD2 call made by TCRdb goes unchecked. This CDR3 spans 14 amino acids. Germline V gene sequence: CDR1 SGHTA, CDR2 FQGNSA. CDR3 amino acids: CASRRQGPSYEQYF.

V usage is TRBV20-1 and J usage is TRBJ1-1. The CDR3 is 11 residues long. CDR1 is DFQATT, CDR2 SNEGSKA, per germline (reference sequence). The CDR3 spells CSARGSREAFF.

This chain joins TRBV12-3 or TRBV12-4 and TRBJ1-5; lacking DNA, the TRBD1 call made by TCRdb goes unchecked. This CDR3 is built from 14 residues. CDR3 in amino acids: CEAAGRDSNQPQHF.